This TCR beta chain originates from a study of OX40 agonist ivuxolimab in advanced cancers. Whole-study context: Hepatocellular carcinoma, melanoma, renal cell or head and neck cancer was diagnosed in the dose-escalation patients. Findings and caveats of the study: In a subset of nonresponders, normalized T-cell clonal expansion was also low.

Using immunoSEQ multiplex PCR, the repertoire was profiled, and TCRdb retains in-frame clones only, with some absent. The sample has roughly 93,000 clones; about 84% are singletons. Patients were ineligible given autoimmune disease history or systemic immunosuppression. Blood sampling took place at baseline, cycle 4 day 1, and cycle 7 day 1. V dropped 0 bases and J dropped 5 bases, with 8 bases sitting between them. The germline V gene has CDR1 SGHRS and CDR2 YFSETQ. The CDR3 contains 13 residues. About this clone itself: Its antigen is unidentified.

Specimen: CD4+ or CD8+ T cells sorted from blood, collected in a trial of the OX40 agonist ivuxolimab. The receptor was isolated from an adult with an advanced solid tumor such as melanoma, head and neck, liver or kidney cancer. The V and J genes are TRBV5-1 and TRBJ2-5; D is unresolved. CDR3 coding DNA: TGCGCCAGCAGCTTGGTCGTCGATGAGACCCAGTACTTC. Its translation is CASSLVVDETQYF.